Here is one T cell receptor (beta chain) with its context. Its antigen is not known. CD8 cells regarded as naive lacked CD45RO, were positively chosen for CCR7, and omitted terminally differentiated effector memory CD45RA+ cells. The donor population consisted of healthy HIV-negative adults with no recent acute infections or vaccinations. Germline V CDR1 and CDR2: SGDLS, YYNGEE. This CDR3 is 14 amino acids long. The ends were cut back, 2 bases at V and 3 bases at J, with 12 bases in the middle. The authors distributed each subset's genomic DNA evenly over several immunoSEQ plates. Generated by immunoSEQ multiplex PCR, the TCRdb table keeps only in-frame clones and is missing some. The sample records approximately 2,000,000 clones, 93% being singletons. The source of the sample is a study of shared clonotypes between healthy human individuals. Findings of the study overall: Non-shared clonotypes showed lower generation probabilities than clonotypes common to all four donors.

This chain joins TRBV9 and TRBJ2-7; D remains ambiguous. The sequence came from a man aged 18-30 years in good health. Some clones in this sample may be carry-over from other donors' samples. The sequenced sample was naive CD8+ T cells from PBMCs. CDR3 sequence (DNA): TGTGCCAGCAGCGTCGGGTCAAGGTTCTACGAGCAGTACTTC. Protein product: CASSVGSRFYEQYF.